Below are 30 T cell receptor beta chains sequenced from a single sample in a study of post-analysis software for immune sequencing data. Unique molecular identifiers had been added to the TCR beta cDNA libraries. TCRdb reprocessed the PCR reads via MiXCR and lists one record per CDR3 protein. The table shows about 770,000 distinct CDR3 sequences, with 46% occurring only once. Their recognized antigens are unknown. Study-wide results and limits: Higher frequency in patients than in controls was seen for roughly five TRBV segments, with TRBV5-6, TRBV5-1 and TRBV20-1 among them.

The sequenced material came from blood. The receptors were gathered from a girl aged 5-17 years with multiple sclerosis.

This chain uses TRBV3-1 with TRBJ2-5; D could derive from TRBD1 or TRBD2 (5 bases each). This CDR3 contains 17 residues. Germline V gene lookup returns CDR1 LGHDT and CDR2 YNNKEL (reference sequence). V gave up 0 bases and J gave up 4 bases, with 18 bases separating them. The DNA of the CDR3 is TGTGCCAGCAGCCAAGACGTCGGGACGTTCCAACGAGAGACCCAGTACTTC. It encodes CASSQDVGTFQRETQYF.

This clonotype showed up just a few times. The V gene is TRBV9, the J gene TRBJ2-5, with D possibly being TRBD2 (5 bases). Trimming took off 3 bases at V and 5 bases at J, with 20 bases between the two ends. This CDR3 spans 16 amino acids. Germline loops: CDR1 SGDLS, CDR2 YYNGEE. CDR3 in DNA: TGTGCCAGCAGCGCGAGCCTAAAGGGAGAACGGGAGACCCAGTACTTC. This sequence encodes CASSASLKGERETQYF.

The V gene is TRBV6-5, the J gene TRBJ2-3, with 7 bases fitting TRBD2. The CDR3 runs to 16 residues. J gave up 0 bases and V 6 bases, and 9 bases lay outside the gene matches. The V gene's germline CDR1 is MNHEY and CDR2 SVGAGI. The CDR3 loop reads CASRPGRGDSTDTQYF. The CDR3 nucleotides are TGTGCCAGCAGACCGGGACGGGGGGATAGCACAGATACGCAGTATTTT.

This chain joins TRBV28 and TRBJ2-1, with TRBD2 matching 13 bases. Germline assignment: CDR1 MDHEN and CDR2 SYDVKM. Trimming took 0 bases from V and 7 from J; bases not matched to a gene: 12. There are 19 residues in the CDR3. CDR3 nucleotides: TGTGCCAGCAGTTTATGGGGGACTAGCGGGGTGGGTAAGGAGAATGAGCAGTTCTTC. Its translation: CASSLWGTSGVGKENEQFF. Looking up the rest from reference TRBV28 and TRBJ2-1 gives the full variable domain: DVKVTQSSRYLVKRTGEKVFLECVQDMDHENMFWYRQDPGLGLRLIYFSYDVKMKEKGDIPEGYSVSREKKERFSLILESASTNQTSMYLCASSLWGTSGVGKENEQFFGPGTRLTVL.

The chain has TRBV5-1 and TRBJ2-3, with D possibly being TRBD1 (6 bases). Germline lookup yields CDR1 SGHRS and CDR2 YFSETQ. Trimming pared 4 bases from V and 6 bases from J, leaving 15 bases between. This CDR3 contains 14 residues. The CDR3 region has the DNA TGCGCCAGCAGCGCGTACCAGGGGCAGGATACGCAGTATTTT. This gives the protein CASSAYQGQDTQYF.

This sequence joins TRBV27 and TRBJ2-1; 14 bases agree with TRBD2. The CDR3 consists of 18 residues. CDR1 is MNHEY, CDR2 SMNVEV, per germline (reference sequence). Trimming cost V 6 bases and J 2 bases; bases outside gene matches: 9. CDR3 DNA sequence: TGTGCCAGCAGGGGAAGGACTAGCGGGAGGCTAACCTACAATGAGCAGTTCTTC. Its protein is CASRGRTSGRLTYNEQFF.

This clonotype was seen only a few times. The CDR3 is CAISVGLAGGKQETQYF. The CDR3 nucleotides read TGTGCCATCAGTGTTGGCCTAGCGGGAGGCAAGCAAGAGACCCAGTACTTC. The rearrangement links TRBV10-3 to TRBJ2-5; TRBD2 aligns across 11 bases. The CDR3 extends over 17 amino acids. Unmatched junction bases numbered 9, after V lost 4 bases and J lost 2 bases. The germline CDR1 and CDR2 sequences are ENHRY and SYGVKD.

The chain has TRBV4-3 and TRBJ2-2; 11 bases are a match to TRBD2. CDR3 length: 16 amino acids. Per the germline V gene, CDR1 is LGHNA and CDR2 is YSLEER. V was clipped by 4 bases and J by 2 bases; unmatched bases: 3. The CDR3 sequence is CASSPRLAGNTGELFF. CDR3 nucleotides: TGCGCCAGCAGCCCCCGACTAGCGGGAAACACCGGGGAGCTGTTTTTT.

This clonotype was seen at least ten times. V and J are TRBV27 and TRBJ2-3; 11 bases are a match to TRBD2. The CDR3 is made up of 16 amino acids. Germline V lookup: CDR1 MNHEY, CDR2 SMNVEV (reference sequence). The trim removed 4 bases at V and 2 bases at J, leaving 5 bases unmatched. Here the CDR3 DNA reads TGTGCCAGCAGTTATCTAGCGGGAGGCCCCACAGATACGCAGTATTTT. Translated: CASSYLAGGPTDTQYF.

This clonotype turned up a few times. The DNA for the CDR3 is TGTGCCAGCAGCGTAGACGGGGACACTGAAGCTTTCTTT. Its protein is CASSVDGDTEAFF. This chain uses TRBV9 with TRBJ1-1; no clear D gene. Germline V gives CDR1 SGDLS, CDR2 YYNGEE. The germline V and J ends were trimmed by 0 bases and 3 bases, with 6 bases remaining between them. The CDR3 spans 13 residues. The full variable domain, with the rest looked up from reference TRBV9 and TRBJ1-1, is DSGVTQTPKHLITATGQRVTLRCSPRSGDLSVYWYQQSLDQGLQFLIQYYNGEERAKGNILERFSAQQFPDLHSELNLSSLELGDSALYFCASSVDGDTEAFFGQGTRLTVV.

The chain combines TRBV7-8 with TRBJ1-1; D is perhaps TRBD1 (5 bases). The length of the CDR3 is 15 residues. In germline, CDR1 is SGHVS, CDR2 FQNEAQ. V lost 5 bases and J 4 bases, leaving 17 bases between the germline ends. CDR3 DNA: TGTGCCAGCAGCCAACGCTGGGGGGGTGGCACTGAAGCTTTCTTT. This gives the protein CASSQRWGGGTEAFF.

The chain has TRBV16 and TRBJ1-5; D uncertain. CDR3 size: 15 residues. The germline V gene has CDR1 KGHSY and CDR2 FQNENV. The V end was cut by 1 base, the J end by 2 bases, with 9 bases between. CDR3 residues: CASSQFGTGNQPQHF. In DNA, the CDR3 is TGTGCCAGCAGCCAATTTGGAACAGGCAATCAGCCCCAGCATTTT.

A few counts support this clonotype. This sequence joins TRBV9 and TRBJ2-1; D not certain. The CDR3 runs to 12 residues. V was pared by 0 bases and J by 5 bases, with 3 bases between. Germline lookup yields CDR1 SGDLS and CDR2 YYNGEE. As DNA, the CDR3 is TGTGCCAGCAGCGTAGACGACAATGAGCAGTTCTTC. Translation gives CASSVDDNEQFF.

This clonotype was seen only a few times. The V gene is TRBV18, the J gene TRBJ2-1; 11 bases line up with TRBD2. This CDR3 has 16 residues. Germline trimming cut 1 base from V and 8 bases from J; bases unmatched to any gene: 7. The germline CDR1 and CDR2 sequences are KGHSH and LQKENI. The CDR3 coding sequence is TGTGCCAGCTCACCACTAGCGGGAGGGCCAATCGATGAGCAGTTCTTC. Translating it yields CASSPLAGGPIDEQFF.

This sequence joins TRBV20-1 and TRBJ2-3; D perhaps matches TRBD2 (6 bases). CDR1 and CDR2 from the germline V gene are DFQATT and SNEGSKA (reference sequence). V was cut by 6 bases and J by 6 bases, with 19 bases left in between. The CDR3 sequence is 14 residues long. Here the CDR3 reads CSAQSRAAGDTQYF. CDR3 sequence (DNA): TGCAGTGCGCAGAGCAGGGCTGCGGGGGATACGCAGTATTTT.

This rearrangement joins TRBV24-1 to TRBJ2-1; D gene unclear. Per the germline V gene, CDR1 is KGHDR and CDR2 is SFDVKD. V lost 3 bases, J lost 2 bases, and 4 bases lay in between. The CDR3 has 13 amino acids. In DNA form, the CDR3 reads TGTGCCACCAGTGATCGAGCCTACAATGAGCAGTTCTTC. This sequence encodes CATSDRAYNEQFF.

The rearrangement joins TRBV7-9 to TRBJ2-4; the match to TRBD2 covers 14 bases. The J call is uncertain, as TRBJ2-7 better fits the DNA end. The CDR3 covers 16 residues. Germline V lookup: CDR1 SEHNR, CDR2 FQNEAQ (reference sequence). CDR3 region: CASSETSGRAVYEQYF. The CDR3 nucleotides are TGTGCCAGCAGCGAGACTAGCGGGAGGGCCGTTTACGAGCAGTACTTC.

The chain is built from TRBV5-1 and TRBJ2-1; possibly TRBD1 or TRBD2 for D (5 bases each). The CDR3 runs 14 residues. Germline assignment: CDR1 SGHRS and CDR2 YFSETQ. The V gene lost 1 base and the J gene lost 7 bases, with 12 bases spanning the gap. CDR3 coding DNA: TGCGCCAGCAGCTTGCAAGGGGAGCTGAATGAGCAGTTCTTC. Its protein is CASSLQGELNEQFF.

A remark on this clonotype: The junction departs from the called germline gene at one end, perhaps through a read error. The rearrangement uses TRBV20-1 and TRBJ1-2; D not certain. The CDR3 length is 15 residues. The germline V gene encodes CDR1 DFQATT and CDR2 SNEGSKA (reference sequence). CDR3 sequence reads: CSAGDLDDPGYGYTF. The DNA for the CDR3 is TGCAGTGCTGGAGATCTTGATGACCCGGGCTATGGCTACACCTTC.

The CDR3 is CSAGLSGRAYEQYF. The CDR3 nucleotides are TGCAGTGCCGGACTTAGCGGGAGGGCTTACGAGCAGTACTTC. The gene calls are TRBV20-1 and TRBJ2-7; 11 bases are a match to TRBD2. CDR3 length equals 14 residues. Germline V gives CDR1 DFQATT, CDR2 SNEGSKA (reference sequence). V lost 6 bases and J lost 4; bases outside the gene matches: 8.

This clonotype was detected a few times. The V gene is TRBV3-1, the J gene TRBJ1-1; D is unclear. Deletions cut 3 bases from V and 7 bases from J, with 9 bases between. This CDR3 has 12 amino acids. CDR1 is LGHDT and CDR2 is YNNKEL in the germline V gene (reference sequence). As DNA, the CDR3 is TGTGCCAGCAGCCATCCGGACGGTGAAGCTTTCTTT. Amino acid sequence: CASSHPDGEAFF.

This chain uses TRBV6-6 with TRBJ2-1; tentative D call: TRBD2 (5 bases). This CDR3 has 15 amino acids. Germline V gene data show CDR1 as MNHNY and CDR2 as SVGAGI (reference sequence). Trimming took off 8 bases at V and 0 bases at J, with 14 bases between the two ends. The DNA for the CDR3 is TGTGCCAGCCAAAACGGGGTGAGCTCCTACAATGAGCAGTTCTTC. Its translation: CASQNGVSSYNEQFF.

The V and J genes are TRBV11-3 and TRBJ2-1; TRBD1 matches 7 bases. CDR1 is SGHNT, CDR2 YENEEA, per germline. The CDR3 extends over 15 amino acids. V was clipped by 5 bases and J by 6 bases; unmatched bases: 10. The CDR3 loop is CASSRRQGSGNEQFF. CDR3 bases: TGTGCCAGCAGCCGGCGACAGGGATCGGGCAATGAGCAGTTCTTC.

The CDR3: CASSTPTYEQYF. The CDR3 DNA follows: TGTGCCAGTAGTACACCGACCTACGAGCAGTACTTC. V is TRBV19 and J is TRBJ2-4; D gene uncertain. The tail of the sequence fits TRBJ2-7 better, so the J call may be wrong. Per the germline V gene, CDR1 is LNHDA and CDR2 is SQIVND (reference sequence). This CDR3 has 12 amino acids.

This clonotype was seen a few times. The genes are TRBV20-1 and TRBJ2-3; 10 bases agree with TRBD2. The junction had 4 bases not matched to a gene; V was cut back by 2 bases and J by 5 bases. The CDR3 length is 14 residues. Germline-derived CDR1 and CDR2 are DFQATT and SNEGSKA (reference sequence). CDR3 amino acids: CSARPLAGVDTQYF. CDR3 in DNA: TGCAGTGCTAGACCCCTAGCGGGAGTAGATACGCAGTATTTT.

The chain combines TRBV7-3 with TRBJ2-5, with TRBD2 identical over 7 bases. The last part of the DNA fits TRBJ2-7 better; the J call may be wrong. CDR1 is SGHTA, CDR2 FQGTGA, per germline. The CDR3 sequence is 13 residues long. In DNA form, the CDR3 reads TGTGCCAGCTCATCCGGGGGAGGGGACGAGCAGTACTTC. Its protein is CASSSGGGDEQYF.

This clonotype was counted many times. The chain uses TRBV5-6 and TRBJ1-6; D is ambiguous. V lost 0 bases, J lost 3 bases, and 7 bases lay in between. There are 15 residues in the CDR3. The germline V gene has CDR1 SGHDT and CDR2 YYEEEE. The CDR3 coding sequence is TGTGCCAGCAGCTTGGGAGTAAGCTATAATTCACCCCTCCACTTT. This encodes CASSLGVSYNSPLHF.

In its sample, this clonotype was seen a few times. The chain carries TRBV7-9 and TRBJ2-3, with D unclear. The germline gives CDR1 SEHNR, CDR2 FQNEAQ (reference sequence). Trimming shortened V by 6 bases and J by 2 bases, and 15 bases separated the two germline ends. CDR3 length: 15 residues. CDR3 coding DNA: TGTGCCAGCAGTCCCGGGCCCGCAAACACAGATACGCAGTATTTT. This codes for CASSPGPANTDTQYF.

The V call is TRBV28, the J call TRBJ2-5; D assignment may be TRBD1 or TRBD2 (5 bases each). This CDR3 is built from 10 residues. Trimming cost V 9 bases and J 7 bases, with 9 bases left between them. CDR1 and CDR2 from the germline V gene are MDHEN and SYDVKM. Here the CDR3 DNA reads TGTGCCAGTAAGAGGGGGACCCAGTACTTC. Translated, it gives CASKRGTQYF.

This clonotype was detected a few times. CDR3 residues: CASTPDRAFDYEQYF. The CDR3 DNA reads as TGTGCCAGCACCCCGGACAGGGCCTTTGACTACGAGCAGTACTTC. This chain uses TRBV12-3 or TRBV12-4 with TRBJ2-7; TRBD1 matches 8 bases. Unmatched junction bases numbered 11, after V lost 7 bases and J lost 3 bases. The CDR3 runs 15 residues.